This T cell receptor beta chain is from a study of OX40 agonist ivuxolimab in advanced cancers. For context, the study as a whole: Ivuxolimab, which targeted the costimulatory receptor OX40 (CD134), was an agonistic, fully human IgG2 monoclonal antibody. The dose-escalation cohort was roughly 87% male with a mean age of 60 years, ranging from about 20 to 80. The paper reports the monotherapy dose-escalation portion (N of about 56 patients) of the phase I ivuxolimab trial. Intravenous ivuxolimab was administered to patients every 2 weeks at six dose levels: 0.01, 0.1, 0.3, 1.5, 3 and 10 mg/kg. Among the approximately 50 dose-escalation patients, about 19 had hepatocellular carcinoma, 15 or so melanoma, 9 renal cell carcinoma and 9 head and neck cancer. The purpose of peripheral TCRbeta sequencing was to test whether ivuxolimab changed TCR sequence diversity and led to clonal T-cell expansion. Three dose-escalation patients achieved partial responses, one with hepatocellular carcinoma and two with cutaneous melanoma. Prior anti-PD-1, anti-PD-L1 or anti-CTLA-4 therapy was permitted, and less than 45% of dose-escalation patients had received checkpoint inhibitors.

To sequence the TCRbeta CDR3 region, genomic DNA was isolated from the sorted cells. TCRbeta CDR3 regions were sequenced using the immunoSEQ Assay. TCRdb took over this immuneACCESS table, retaining in-frame rearrangements with V and J assigned. Such tables are incomplete; in checked studies, under half of the missing clones stem from an unresolved V gene, and the remainder is unexplained. This sample is represented by 35,000 to 45,000 clones; roughly 80% of them were singletons. 9.5% to 15% of the sample is held by the ten biggest clonotypes. Comment on this clone: The target of this receptor is not known. Qualities for individual bases were not recorded, and no much larger clone is one base off.

Patients with a history of autoimmune disease or receiving systemic immunosuppression were excluded from the trial. Peripheral blood for TCR sequencing was drawn from every dose cohort at baseline, at cycle 4 day 1 and at cycle 7 day 1. Samples came from an open-label, multicenter, first-in-human phase I dose-escalation trial of ivuxolimab. The trial enrolled adults with locally advanced or metastatic head and neck squamous cell, hepatocellular, melanoma or renal cell carcinoma. Before TCR sequencing, CD4+ T cells and CD8+ T cells were sorted from peripheral blood as separate populations. Taken from the germline V gene (reference sequence), the CDR1 and CDR2 loops are LNHDA and SQIVND. V ends up 4 bases short and J 2 bases short, with an unmatched junction base count of 11. There are 18 amino acids in the CDR3, from cysteine to phenylalanine inclusive. Only the CDR3 DNA is retained, 54 bases long and in frame from the first base.

Broader findings and caveats from the paper: After ivuxolimab, CD8+ T cells had more expanded clones than CD4+ T cells on average. Which antigens the clonally expanded peripheral T cells were specific for was not determined. In the 0.1-3.0 mg/kg groups, partial responders were among the patients with the lowest normalized peripheral clonal expansion, particularly in CD8+ T cells. At doses of 0.1 to 3.0 mg/kg, clonal expansion of both CD4+ and CD8+ T cells in blood was seen between baseline and week 6. Low levels of normalized T-cell clonal expansion were also seen in some patients who did not respond.

This chain joins TRBV19 to TRBJ2-1, and 10 junctional nucleotides match TRBD2. The receptor was isolated from an adult with an advanced solid tumor such as melanoma, head and neck, liver or kidney cancer. The sample consisted of CD4+ or CD8+ T cells sorted from blood, taken in a trial of the OX40 agonist ivuxolimab. The sequenced DNA is TGTGCCAGTAGTACAATGGGGCTAGCGGGAGTAGCCTACAATGAGCAGTTCTTC. Translated, this is CASSTMGLAGVAYNEQFF.